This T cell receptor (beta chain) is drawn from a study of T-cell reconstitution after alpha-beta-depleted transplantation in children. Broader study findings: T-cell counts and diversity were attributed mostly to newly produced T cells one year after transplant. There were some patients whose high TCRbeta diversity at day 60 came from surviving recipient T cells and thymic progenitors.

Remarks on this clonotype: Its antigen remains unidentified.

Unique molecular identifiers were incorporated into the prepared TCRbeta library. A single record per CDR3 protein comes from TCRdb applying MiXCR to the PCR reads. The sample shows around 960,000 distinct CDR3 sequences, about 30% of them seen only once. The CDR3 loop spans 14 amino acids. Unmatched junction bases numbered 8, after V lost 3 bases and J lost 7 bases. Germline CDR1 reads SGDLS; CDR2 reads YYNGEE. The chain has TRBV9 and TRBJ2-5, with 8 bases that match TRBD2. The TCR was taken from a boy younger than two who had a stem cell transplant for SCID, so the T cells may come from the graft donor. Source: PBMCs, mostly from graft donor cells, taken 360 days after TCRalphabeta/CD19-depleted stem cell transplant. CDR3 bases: TGTGCCAGCAGCGCACAACTAGCGGAAGGGACCCAGTACTTC. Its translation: CASSAQLAEGTQYF.